The sequence of this T cell receptor beta chain was determined in a study of blood T cell repertoires in COVID-19. Repertoires were generated with immunoSEQ multiplex PCR, while TCRdb's copy carries only in-frame clones and drops some. This sample has 250,000 to 300,000 clones; 65% to 90% occur once, and the top ten carry approximately 5%. Sequencing used peripheral blood. This TCR derives from a man in his fifties or sixties with active or convalescent COVID-19.

DNA of the CDR3: TGTGCTAGTGGTTTGGGCAGTCGGGGAGTAGCCGGGGAGCTGTTTTTT. Residues: CASGLGSRGVAGELFF. The chain employs TRBV12-5 and TRBJ2-2; D might be TRBD2 (5 bases). V was pared by 1 base and J by 6 bases, with 15 bases between. The length of the CDR3 is 16 residues. Per the germline V gene, CDR1 is LGHNT and CDR2 is FRNRAP.